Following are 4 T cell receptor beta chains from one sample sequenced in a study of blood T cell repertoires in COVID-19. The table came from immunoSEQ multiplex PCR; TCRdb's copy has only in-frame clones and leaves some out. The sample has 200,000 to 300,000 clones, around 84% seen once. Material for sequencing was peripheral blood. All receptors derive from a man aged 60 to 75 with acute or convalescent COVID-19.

The CDR3, as DNA: TGTGCCAGCAGCGCGACAGGGGGCAATGAAAAACTGTTTTTT. It codes for CASSATGGNEKLFF. The rearrangement links TRBV7-9 to TRBJ1-4; TRBD1 matches at 10 bases. Germline CDR1 SEHNR, CDR2 FQNEAQ (reference sequence). The CDR3 is 14 residues long. V shed 5 bases and J 5 bases; nucleotides not matched to a gene: 2.

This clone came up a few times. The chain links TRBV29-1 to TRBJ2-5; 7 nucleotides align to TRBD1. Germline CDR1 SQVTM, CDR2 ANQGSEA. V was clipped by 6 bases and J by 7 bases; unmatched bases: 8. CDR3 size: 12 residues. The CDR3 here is CSVRQGGGTQYF. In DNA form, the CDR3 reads TGCAGCGTCCGACAGGGTGGCGGGACCCAGTACTTC.

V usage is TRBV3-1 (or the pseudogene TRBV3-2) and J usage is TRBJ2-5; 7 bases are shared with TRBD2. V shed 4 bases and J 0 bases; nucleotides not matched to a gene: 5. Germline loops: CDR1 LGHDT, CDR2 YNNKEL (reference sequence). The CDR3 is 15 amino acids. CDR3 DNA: TGTGCCAGCAGCCTAGCGGGCCGGTACCAAGAGACCCAGTACTTC. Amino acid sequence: CASSLAGRYQETQYF.

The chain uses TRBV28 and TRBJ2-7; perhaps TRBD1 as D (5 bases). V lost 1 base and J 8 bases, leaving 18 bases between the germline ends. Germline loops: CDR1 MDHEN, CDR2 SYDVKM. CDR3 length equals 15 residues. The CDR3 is CASSLLSRDRPKQYF. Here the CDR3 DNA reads TGTGCCAGCAGTTTATTATCCAGGGATCGTCCTAAGCAGTACTTC.